These 10 T cell receptor beta chains originate from one sample sequenced in a study of cytomegalovirus exposure and HLA in healthy donors (dated 2017 in TCRdb). The receptor library was made with the immunoSEQ multiplex PCR assay. The table was pulled from immuneACCESS by TCRdb, which kept in-frame rearrangements only. Such tables lose some clones; where checked, under half of the loss comes from unresolved V genes, and the rest has no known cause. In this sample the table shows more than 100,000 clones, around nine tenths of which occur a single time. Of the sample, around 6% falls within the top ten clones. The sample was PBMCs. These receptors all come from a woman under 30 in good health and CMV-seropositive.

CDR3 sequence reads: CASSQTGFTSGANVLTF. The DNA of the CDR3 is TGTGCCAGCAGCCAAACAGGGTTCACCTCTGGGGCCAACGTCCTGACTTTC. The rearrangement links TRBV7-2 to TRBJ2-6; D possibly corresponds to TRBD1 (6 bases). Germline CDR1 SGHTA, CDR2 FQGNSA. V was shortened by 5 bases and J by 0 bases, with 14 bases between the two germline ends. CDR3 length equals 17 residues. The full variable domain, in which reference TRBV7-2 and TRBJ2-6 provide the parts outside the CDR3, is GAGVSQSPSNKVTEKGKDVELRCDPISGHTALYWYRQSLGQGLEFLIYFQGNSAPDKSGLPSDRFSAERTGGSVSTLTIQRTQQEDSAVYLCASSQTGFTSGANVLTFGAGSRLTVL.

The chain employs TRBV10-3 and TRBJ2-7; D gene unclear. The CDR3 spans 15 residues. Germline V gives CDR1 ENHRY, CDR2 SYGVKD. Trimming pared 2 bases from V and 3 bases from J, leaving 14 bases between. The CDR3 nucleotides are TGTGCCATCAGTGAGGGGCCAGGAAAAGTCTACGAGCAGTACTTC. Encoded protein: CAISEGPGKVYEQYF.

This rearrangement joins TRBV7-6 to TRBJ2-7; D remains ambiguous. Per the germline V gene, CDR1 is SGHVS and CDR2 is FNYEAQ. V was clipped by 2 bases and J by 6 bases, with 8 bases between them. The CDR3 is made up of 12 amino acids. The CDR3 DNA sequence: TGTGCCAGCAGCTTAACTGCTGGCGAGCAGTACTTC. As protein: CASSLTAGEQYF.

This rearrangement joins TRBV2 to TRBJ1-5; D gene unclear. Per germline, CDR1 SNHLY and CDR2 FYNNEI. V shed 4 bases and J shed 3 bases, with 7 bases lying between them. This CDR3 has 13 amino acids. The CDR3 nucleotides read TGTGCCAGCAGTGTTTCCTCCAATCAGCCCCAGCATTTT. It codes for CASSVSSNQPQHF.

The CDR3 DNA reads as TGTGCCAGCAGTTTATGGGGGGGACAGGGTGGAATAAGCTATGGCTACACCTTC. Protein: CASSLWGGQGGISYGYTF. This rearrangement joins TRBV27 to TRBJ1-2, with 9 bases matching TRBD1. Losses at the gene ends were 1 base for V and 4 bases for J; bases not matched to a gene: 13. The CDR3 is 18 residues long. Germline CDR1 and CDR2: MNHEY and SMNVEV (reference sequence).

This chain joins TRBV19 and TRBJ1-1; D not certain. The CDR3 has 15 residues. CDR1 and CDR2 from the germline V gene are LNHDA and SQIVND (reference sequence). V dropped 7 bases and J dropped 1 base, with 16 bases sitting between them. The DNA of the CDR3 is TGTGCCAGTACTGCCGGGGTCCAAGCGAACACTGAAGCTTTCTTT. It codes for CASTAGVQANTEAFF.

The chain uses TRBV19 and TRBJ2-7, with TRBD2 matching over 15 bases. This CDR3 is built from 15 residues. Looked up from germline, CDR1 is LNHDA and CDR2 is SQIVND (reference sequence). J gave up 5 bases and V 5 bases, and 4 bases lay outside the gene matches. In DNA form, the CDR3 reads TGTGCCAGTAGTGCGGGACTAGCGGGAGGTAACGAGCAGTACTTC. This encodes CASSAGLAGGNEQYF. Full variable domain (outside the CDR3, taken from reference TRBV19 and TRBJ2-7): DGGITQSPKYLFRKEGQNVTLSCEQNLNHDAMYWYRQDPGQGLRLIYYSQIVNDFQKGDIAEGYSVSREKKESFPLTVTSAQKNPTAFYLCASSAGLAGGNEQYFGPGTRLTVT.

This chain uses TRBV5-6 with TRBJ2-7; the D is unclear. Trimming removed 0 bases at V and 0 bases at J, with 7 bases between. This CDR3 spans 14 amino acids. CDR1 is SGHDT and CDR2 is YYEEEE in the germline V gene. CDR3 sequence: CASSLGSSSYEQYF. The CDR3 coding sequence is TGTGCCAGCAGCTTGGGCTCGAGCTCCTACGAGCAGTACTTC.

The chain employs TRBV2 and TRBJ2-4; 9 bases are a match to TRBD2. Trimming at V came to 6 bases and at J to 3 bases, leaving 0 bases not matched to a gene. CDR1 is SNHLY, CDR2 FYNNEI, per germline. The CDR3 consists of 13 residues. For the CDR3, the DNA is TGTGCCAGCAGGACTAGCGGCAAAAACATTCAGTACTTC. Its translation is CASRTSGKNIQYF.

The V call is TRBV6-1, the J call TRBJ1-4; 8 positions match TRBD1. The CDR3 covers 16 residues. With 4 bases clipped from V and 3 bases from J, the junction kept 7 bases outside the gene matches. Germline loops: CDR1 MNHNS, CDR2 SASEGT. CDR3 nucleotides: TGTGCCAGCAGTGTCGACAGGGGAACGGCTAATGAAAAACTGTTTTTT. It yields the protein CASSVDRGTANEKLFF.